This T cell receptor (beta chain) was sequenced in a study of siplizumab effects on memory and regulatory T cells. Trimming cost V 4 bases and J 6 bases; bases outside gene matches: 11. The CDR3 totals 17 residues. Germline V gene sequence: CDR1 SGHRS, CDR2 YFSETQ. Data came from immunoSEQ multiplex PCR; TCRdb stores just in-frame clones and leaves some out. The table has some 96,000 clones, 80% to 95% seen once. This clone showed up just once. The TCR was taken from a human donor in good health. This chain links TRBV5-1 with TRBJ2-3; TRBD2 agrees at 13 bases. The sequenced sample was CD4+ T cells sorted from blood. CDR3 in DNA: TGCGCCAGCAGCCCCACCGGGACTAGCGGGATAGGGGATACGCAGTATTTT. Residues: CASSPTGTSGIGDTQYF.